This entry is about one TCR beta chain. The CDR3 totals 15 residues. Between the trimmed V and J ends, which lost 5 bases and 4 bases, there was a span of 15 bases. The V gene's germline CDR1 is MDHEN and CDR2 SYDVKM. This specimen comes from a study of OX40 agonist ivuxolimab in advanced cancers. Overall study: Patients were infused with ivuxolimab every 2 weeks at 0.01 to 10 mg/kg.

Assay used: immunoSEQ multiplex PCR; TCRdb lists only in-frame clones, some missing. Here the sample spans over 70,000 clones, around 90% being singletons. The input for sequencing was CD4+ or CD8+ T cells sorted from blood, taken in a trial of the OX40 agonist ivuxolimab. This sequence joins TRBV28 and TRBJ2-1; D is perhaps TRBD2 (6 bases). The receptor comes from an adult with an advanced solid tumor such as melanoma, head and neck, liver or kidney cancer. CDR3 amino acids: CASSPSGGTYNEQFF. The CDR3 DNA is TGTGCCAGCAGTCCGTCGGGCGGGACTTACAATGAGCAGTTCTTC.